This T cell receptor beta chain derives from a study of siplizumab effects on memory and regulatory T cells. Germline V gene data show CDR1 as LNHDA and CDR2 as SQIVND (reference sequence). The CDR3 consists of 15 residues. Trimming took off 3 bases at V and 1 base at J, with 9 bases between the two ends. Per individual sample, 9.9 x 10^4 or so TCR templates were assayed. Sequenced by immunoSEQ multiplex PCR; TCRdb stores in-frame clones only, minus some. This sample yields about 50,000 clones, of which about 88% are seen a single time; approximately 0.35% belongs to the top ten. This clone was recorded only once. Its antigen is still unknown. Regarding the study as a whole: Proliferating Tregs in siplizumab cultures were never verified as suppressive. A mean of roughly 70% of mappable alloreactive CD4+ clones were Treg-derived with siplizumab, compared with 26.9% in controls. The majority of clones, roughly 80-95% of proliferating CD4+ or CD8+ clones, lacked an assignable naive or memory phenotype.

Sample: naive CD8+ T cells sorted from blood. V and J are TRBV19 and TRBJ2-2; the D is unclear. This clonotype was sampled from a human donor in good health. CDR3 nucleotides: TGTGCCAGTAGTATTAGCCTGGGGAACACCGGGGAGCTGTTTTTT. Translating it yields CASSISLGNTGELFF.